The present entry profiles one TCR beta chain with its context. Its antigen is currently unknown. The sample comes from a study of beta chain features in type 1 diabetes. Of the isolated RNA, all was reverse transcribed, and so the sequenced material was expressed TCRB transcripts. Assay: immunoSEQ multiplex PCR; the TCRdb copy retains only in-frame clones and omits some. The table has around 300,000 clones, under 8.5% seen once. Populations obtained by sorting all exceeded 98% purity. Study observations and caveats: A moderate, significant TCRB CDR3 shortening appeared in type 1 diabetes across four CD4+ subsets.

Sequencing was done on a sample of central memory CD4+ T cells from blood. The source is a woman younger than 30 in good health.

This CDR3 is CASSDPRVAGGSETQYF. Written as DNA, the CDR3 is TGTGCCAGCAGTGACCCGAGGGTAGCGGGAGGCTCAGAGACCCAGTACTTC. The rearrangement uses TRBV2 and TRBJ2-5, with TRBD2 matching over 10 bases. Germline loops: CDR1 SNHLY, CDR2 FYNNEI. The CDR3 extends over 17 amino acids. V shed 3 bases and J 4 bases; nucleotides not matched to a gene: 11. Combining the CDR3 with reference TRBV2 and TRBJ2-5 gives the whole variable domain EPEVTQTPSHQVTQMGQEVILRCVPISNHLYFYWYRQILGQKVEFLVSFYNNEISEKSEIFDDQFSVERPDGSNFTLKIRSTKLEDSAMYFCASSDPRVAGGSETQYFGPGTRLLVL.